This TCR beta chain was sequenced for a study of OX40 agonist ivuxolimab in advanced cancers. Sequenced by immunoSEQ multiplex PCR; TCRdb stores in-frame clones only, minus some. The profile covers some 97,000 clones, with roughly nine tenths appearing a single time and approximately 0.3% taken by the ten largest. The CDR3 extends over 13 amino acids. Germline V lookup: CDR1 MDHEN, CDR2 SYDVKM. V shed 5 bases and J 10 bases; nucleotides not matched to a gene: 8. V usage is TRBV28 and J usage is TRBJ1-2; TRBD1 agrees at 9 bases. This TCR derives from an adult with an advanced solid tumor such as melanoma, head and neck, liver or kidney cancer. This sample comprised CD4+ or CD8+ T cells sorted from blood, obtained in a trial of the OX40 agonist ivuxolimab. The CDR3, as DNA: TGTGCCAGCAGTCCGGGACAGGGACGAGACTACACCTTC. This encodes CASSPGQGRDYTF.